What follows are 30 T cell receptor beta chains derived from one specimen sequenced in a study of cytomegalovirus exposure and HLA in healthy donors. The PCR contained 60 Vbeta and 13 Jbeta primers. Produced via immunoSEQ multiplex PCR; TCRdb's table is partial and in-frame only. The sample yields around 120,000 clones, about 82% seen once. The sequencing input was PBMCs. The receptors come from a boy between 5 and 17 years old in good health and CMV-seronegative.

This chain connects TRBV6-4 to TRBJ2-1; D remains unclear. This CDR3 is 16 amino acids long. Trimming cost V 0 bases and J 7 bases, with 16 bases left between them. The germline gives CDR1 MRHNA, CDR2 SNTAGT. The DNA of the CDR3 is TGTGCCAGCAGTGACTCGAATTATCGTAGTCGGAATGAGCAGTTCTTC. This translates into CASSDSNYRSRNEQFF.

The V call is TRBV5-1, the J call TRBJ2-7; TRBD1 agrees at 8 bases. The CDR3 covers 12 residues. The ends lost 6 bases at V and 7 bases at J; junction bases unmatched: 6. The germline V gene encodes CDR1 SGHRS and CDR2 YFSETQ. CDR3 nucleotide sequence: TGCGCCAGCAAGCAGGGGGCGGGGGAGCAGTACTTC. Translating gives CASKQGAGEQYF.

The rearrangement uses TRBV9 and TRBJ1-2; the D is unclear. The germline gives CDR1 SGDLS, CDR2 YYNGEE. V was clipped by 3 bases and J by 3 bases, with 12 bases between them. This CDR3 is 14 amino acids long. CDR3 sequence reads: CASSADAGYYGYTF. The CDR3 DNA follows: TGTGCCAGCAGCGCAGATGCGGGGTACTATGGCTACACCTTC.

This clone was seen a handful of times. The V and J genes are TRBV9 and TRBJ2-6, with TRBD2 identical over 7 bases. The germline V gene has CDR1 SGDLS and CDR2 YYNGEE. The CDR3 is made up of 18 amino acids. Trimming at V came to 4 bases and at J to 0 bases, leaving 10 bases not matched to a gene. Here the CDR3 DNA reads TGTGCCAGCAGCCTCAGCGGGGCTTACCGCTCTGGGGCCAACGTCCTGACTTTC. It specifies CASSLSGAYRSGANVLTF.

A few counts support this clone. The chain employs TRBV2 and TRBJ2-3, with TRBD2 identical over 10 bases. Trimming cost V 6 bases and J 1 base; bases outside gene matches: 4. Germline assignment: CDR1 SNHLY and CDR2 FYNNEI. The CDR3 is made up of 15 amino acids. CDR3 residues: CASRGLAGGTDTQYF. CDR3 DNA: TGTGCCAGCAGGGGTCTAGCGGGGGGCACAGATACGCAGTATTTT.

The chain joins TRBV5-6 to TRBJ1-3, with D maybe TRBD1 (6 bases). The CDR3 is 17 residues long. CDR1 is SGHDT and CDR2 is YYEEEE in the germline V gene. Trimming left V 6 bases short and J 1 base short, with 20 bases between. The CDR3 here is CASKEQGPSRSGNTIYF. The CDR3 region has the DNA TGTGCCAGCAAGGAGCAGGGGCCTTCACGGTCTGGAAACACCATATATTTT.

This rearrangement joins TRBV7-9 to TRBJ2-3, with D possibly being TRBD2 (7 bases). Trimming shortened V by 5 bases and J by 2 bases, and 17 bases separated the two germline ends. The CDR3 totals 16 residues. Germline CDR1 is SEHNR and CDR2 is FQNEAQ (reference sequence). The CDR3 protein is CASSPRVGGDTDTQYF. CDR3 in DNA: TGTGCCAGCAGCCCAAGAGTAGGGGGGGACACAGATACGCAGTATTTT.

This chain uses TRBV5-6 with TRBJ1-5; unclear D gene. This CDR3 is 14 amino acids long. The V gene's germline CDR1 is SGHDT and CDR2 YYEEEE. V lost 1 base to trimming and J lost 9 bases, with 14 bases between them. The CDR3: CASSLSPEIPPQHF. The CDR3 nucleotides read TGTGCCAGCAGCTTGAGTCCGGAGATTCCGCCCCAGCATTTT.

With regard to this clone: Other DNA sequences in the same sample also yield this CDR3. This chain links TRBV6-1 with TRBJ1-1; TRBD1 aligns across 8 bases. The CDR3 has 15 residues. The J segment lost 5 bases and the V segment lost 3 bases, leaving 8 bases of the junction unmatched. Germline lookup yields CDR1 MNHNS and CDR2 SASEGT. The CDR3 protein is CASSERDRRGTEAFF. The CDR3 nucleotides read TGTGCCAGCAGTGAGCGGGACAGGAGAGGGACTGAAGCTTTCTTT.

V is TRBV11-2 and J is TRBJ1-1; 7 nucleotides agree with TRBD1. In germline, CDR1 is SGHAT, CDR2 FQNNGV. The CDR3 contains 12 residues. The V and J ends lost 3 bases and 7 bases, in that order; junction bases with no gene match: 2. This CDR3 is CASSFRDSEAFF. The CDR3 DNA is TGTGCCAGCAGCTTCCGGGACAGTGAAGCTTTCTTT.

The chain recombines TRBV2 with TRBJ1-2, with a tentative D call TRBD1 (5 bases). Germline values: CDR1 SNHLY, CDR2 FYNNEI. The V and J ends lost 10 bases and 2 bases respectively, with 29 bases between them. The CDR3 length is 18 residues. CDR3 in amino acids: CATRRGGSIRLGNYGYTF. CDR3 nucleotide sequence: TGTGCCACCAGGCGGGGGGGGTCAATTCGGCTGGGGAACTATGGCTACACCTTC.

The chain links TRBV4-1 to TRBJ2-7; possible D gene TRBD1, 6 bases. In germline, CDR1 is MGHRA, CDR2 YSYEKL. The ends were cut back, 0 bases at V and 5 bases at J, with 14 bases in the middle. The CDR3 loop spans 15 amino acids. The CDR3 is CASSQDWVRGNEQYF. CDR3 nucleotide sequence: TGCGCCAGCAGCCAAGATTGGGTCAGGGGAAACGAGCAGTACTTC.

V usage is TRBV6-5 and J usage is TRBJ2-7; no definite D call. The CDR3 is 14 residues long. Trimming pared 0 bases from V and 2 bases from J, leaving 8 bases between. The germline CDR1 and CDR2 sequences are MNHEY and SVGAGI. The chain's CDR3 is CASSYSGTAYEQYF. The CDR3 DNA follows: TGTGCCAGCAGTTACTCGGGCACGGCCTACGAGCAGTACTTC.

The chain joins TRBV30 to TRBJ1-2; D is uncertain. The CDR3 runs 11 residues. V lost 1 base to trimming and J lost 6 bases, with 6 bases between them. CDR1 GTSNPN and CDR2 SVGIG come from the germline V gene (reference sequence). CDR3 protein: CAWSALDGYTF. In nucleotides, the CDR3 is TGTGCCTGGAGTGCTCTCGATGGCTACACCTTC.

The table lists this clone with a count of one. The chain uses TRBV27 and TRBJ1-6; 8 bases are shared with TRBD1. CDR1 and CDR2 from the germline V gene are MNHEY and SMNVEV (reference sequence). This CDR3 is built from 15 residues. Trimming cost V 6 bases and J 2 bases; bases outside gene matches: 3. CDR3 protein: CASRDRAAYNSPLHF. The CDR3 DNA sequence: TGTGCCAGCAGGGACAGGGCGGCCTATAATTCACCCCTCCACTTT.

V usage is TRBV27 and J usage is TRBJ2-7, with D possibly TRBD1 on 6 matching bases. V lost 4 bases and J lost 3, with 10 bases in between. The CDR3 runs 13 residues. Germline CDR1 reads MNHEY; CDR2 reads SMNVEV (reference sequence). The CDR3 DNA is TGTGCCAGCAGTTCAGGGGTTCACTACGAGCAGTACTTC. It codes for CASSSGVHYEQYF.

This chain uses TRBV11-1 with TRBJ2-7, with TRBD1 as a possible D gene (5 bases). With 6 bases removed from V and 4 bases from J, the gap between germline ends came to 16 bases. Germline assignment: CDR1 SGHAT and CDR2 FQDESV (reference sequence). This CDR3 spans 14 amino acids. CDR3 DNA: TGTGCCAGCAGGCCAGACAGAAATTATTACGAGCAGTACTTC. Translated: CASRPDRNYYEQYF.

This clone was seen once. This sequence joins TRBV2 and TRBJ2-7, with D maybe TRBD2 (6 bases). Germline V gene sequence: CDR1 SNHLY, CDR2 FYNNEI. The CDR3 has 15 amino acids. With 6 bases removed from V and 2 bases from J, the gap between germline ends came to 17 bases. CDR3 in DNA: TGTGCCAGCAGCCCCTTCAGGGAGGACCCCTACGAGCAGTACTTC. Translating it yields CASSPFREDPYEQYF.

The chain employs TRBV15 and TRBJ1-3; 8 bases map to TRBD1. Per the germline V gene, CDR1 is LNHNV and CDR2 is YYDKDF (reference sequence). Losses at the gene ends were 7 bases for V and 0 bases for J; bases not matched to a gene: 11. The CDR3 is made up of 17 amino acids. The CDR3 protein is CATNQGAMPYSGNTIYF. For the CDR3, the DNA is TGTGCCACCAACCAGGGGGCCATGCCTTACTCTGGAAACACCATATATTTT.

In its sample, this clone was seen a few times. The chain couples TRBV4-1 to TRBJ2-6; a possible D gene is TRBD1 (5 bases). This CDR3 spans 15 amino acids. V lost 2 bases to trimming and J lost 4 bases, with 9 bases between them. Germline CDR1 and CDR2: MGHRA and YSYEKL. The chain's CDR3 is CASSQQGFGANVLTF. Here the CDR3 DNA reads TGCGCCAGCAGCCAACAGGGTTTCGGGGCCAACGTCCTGACTTTC.

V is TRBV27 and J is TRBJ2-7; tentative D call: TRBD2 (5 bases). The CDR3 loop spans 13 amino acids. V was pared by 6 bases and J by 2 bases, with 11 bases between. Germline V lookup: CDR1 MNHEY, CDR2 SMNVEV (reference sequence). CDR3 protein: CASRRNGAYEQYF. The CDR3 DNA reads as TGTGCCAGCAGACGCAACGGGGCCTACGAGCAGTACTTC.

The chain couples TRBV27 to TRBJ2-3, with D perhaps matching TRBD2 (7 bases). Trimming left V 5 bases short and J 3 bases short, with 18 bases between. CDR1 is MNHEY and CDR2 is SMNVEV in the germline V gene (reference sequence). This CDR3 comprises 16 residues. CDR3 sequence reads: CASSPVGGAGTDTQYF. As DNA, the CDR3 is TGTGCCAGCAGTCCGGTAGGGGGAGCGGGGACAGATACGCAGTATTTT.

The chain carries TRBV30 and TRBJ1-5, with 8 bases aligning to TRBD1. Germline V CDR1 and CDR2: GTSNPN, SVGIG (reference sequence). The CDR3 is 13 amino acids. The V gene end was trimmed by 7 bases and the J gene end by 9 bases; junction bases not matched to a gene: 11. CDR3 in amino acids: CAFRTVTGGPQHF. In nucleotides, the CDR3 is TGTGCCTTTAGGACCGTAACAGGGGGGCCCCAGCATTTT. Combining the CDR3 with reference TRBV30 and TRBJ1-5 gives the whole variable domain SQTIHQWPATLVQPVGSPLSLECTVEGTSNPNLYWYRQAAGRGLQLLFYSVGIGQISSEVPQNLSASRPQDRQFILSSKKLLLSDSGFYLCAFRTVTGGPQHFGDGTRLSIL.

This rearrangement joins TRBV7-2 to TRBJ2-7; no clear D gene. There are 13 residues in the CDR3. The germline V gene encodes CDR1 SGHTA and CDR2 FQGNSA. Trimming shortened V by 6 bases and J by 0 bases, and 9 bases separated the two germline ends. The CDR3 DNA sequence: TGTGCCAGCAGTCTCCTACCCTCCTACGAGCAGTACTTC. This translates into CASSLLPSYEQYF.

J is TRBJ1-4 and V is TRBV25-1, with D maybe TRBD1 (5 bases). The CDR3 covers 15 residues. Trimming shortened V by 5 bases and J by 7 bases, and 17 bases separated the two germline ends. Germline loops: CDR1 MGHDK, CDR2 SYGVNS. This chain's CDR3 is CASSFQGSFGEKLFF. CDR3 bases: TGTGCCAGCAGTTTCCAGGGAAGCTTTGGTGAAAAACTGTTTTTT.

The CDR3 protein is CASSLLGLRDNEQFF. The CDR3 coding sequence is TGCGCCAGCAGCTTGTTGGGTCTACGGGACAATGAGCAGTTCTTC. The chain employs TRBV5-1 and TRBJ2-1; no reliable D call. Looked up from germline, CDR1 is SGHRS and CDR2 is YFSETQ. Trimming shortened V by 1 base and J by 5 bases, and 13 bases separated the two germline ends. The length of the CDR3 is 15 residues.

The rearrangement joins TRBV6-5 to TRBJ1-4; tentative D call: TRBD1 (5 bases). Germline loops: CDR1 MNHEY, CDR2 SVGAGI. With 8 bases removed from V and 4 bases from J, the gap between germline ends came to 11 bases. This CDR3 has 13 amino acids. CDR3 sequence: CASGGGGNEKLFF. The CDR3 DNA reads TGTGCCAGCGGCGGGGGGGGTAATGAAAAACTGTTTTTT.

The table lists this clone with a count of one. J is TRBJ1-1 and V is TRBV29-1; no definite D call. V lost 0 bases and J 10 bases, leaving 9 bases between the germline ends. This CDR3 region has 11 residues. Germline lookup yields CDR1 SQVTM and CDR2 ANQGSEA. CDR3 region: CSVEEGNRAFF. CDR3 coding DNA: TGCAGCGTTGAAGAGGGCAATCGAGCTTTCTTT.

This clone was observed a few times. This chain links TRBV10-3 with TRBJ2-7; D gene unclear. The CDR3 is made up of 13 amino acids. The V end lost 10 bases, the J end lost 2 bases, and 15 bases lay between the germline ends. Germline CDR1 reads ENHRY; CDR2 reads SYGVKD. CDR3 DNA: TGTGCCAGCGACGAGACGGAGCCCTACGAGCAGTACTTC. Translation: CASDETEPYEQYF.

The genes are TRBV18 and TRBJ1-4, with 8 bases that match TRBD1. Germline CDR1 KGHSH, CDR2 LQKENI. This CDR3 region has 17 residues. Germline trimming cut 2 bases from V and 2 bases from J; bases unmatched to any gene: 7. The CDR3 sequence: CASSPGQGADTNEKLFF. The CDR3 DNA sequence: TGTGCCAGCTCACCAGGCCAGGGGGCGGACACTAATGAAAAACTGTTTTTT. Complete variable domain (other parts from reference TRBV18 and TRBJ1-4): NAGVMQNPRHLVRRRGQEARLRCSPMKGHSHVYWYRQLPEEGLKFMVYLQKENIIDESGMPKERFSAEFPKEGPSILRIQQVVRGDSAAYFCASSPGQGADTNEKLFFGSGTQLSVL.